This T cell receptor (beta chain) emerged from a study of Ad26.COV2.S vaccination and SARS-CoV-2 variants. The germline V gene has CDR1 SGHAT and CDR2 FQNNGV. V lost 5 bases, J lost 1 base, and 7 bases stayed unmatched. There are 15 residues in the CDR3. Treatment: roughly 18 received Ad26.COV2.S at low or high dose, single or two shots; five or six received placebo; per-sample allocation not given. Samples analyzed were those drawn on day 63 after the first vaccine or placebo injection. The protocol was immunoSEQ multiplex PCR, while the TCRdb copy is restricted to in-frame clones and leaves out a portion. The data contain about 350,000 clones, less than 90% of them seen just once; the ten biggest clones take up around 6.4%. This clone was found once.

The source was peripheral blood, collected in a trial of Ad26.COV2.S vaccine versus placebo. This rearrangement joins TRBV11-2 to TRBJ1-1, with 7 bases fitting TRBD1. The TCR originated in a person between 18 and 60 years old who received the Ad26.COV2.S COVID-19 vaccine or a placebo. The CDR3 DNA reads TGTGCCAGCAGCCTAAGACAGGGCCAGAACACTGAAGCTTTCTTT. Translating gives CASSLRQGQNTEAFF.